The 25 T cell receptor beta chains in this list originate from one sample, sequenced in a study of blood T cell repertoires in COVID-19 (dated by TCRdb to 2018 to 2020). The protocol used for the library was the immunoSEQ multiplex PCR assay. Drawn from immuneACCESS, this table holds only the in-frame rearrangements with V and J called that TCRdb kept. Clones are partly lost; checked studies trace under half to an unresolved V gene and leave the rest unexplained. The sample table records some 180,000 clones; approximately 80% of these occur just once. The ten top clones hold roughly 7.2% of the sample. Material for sequencing was peripheral blood. Every receptor here comes from a woman in her 40s with COVID-19, enrolled during active disease.

This sequence joins TRBV28 and TRBJ2-1, with TRBD2 identical over 7 bases. V lost 3 bases to trimming and J lost 0 bases; unmatched junction nucleotides: 2. The CDR3 totals 15 residues. Per germline, CDR1 MDHEN and CDR2 SYDVKM. The DNA for the CDR3 is TGTGCCAGCAGTTTTGAGCGGGGCTCCTACAATGAGCAGTTCTTC. It is translated as CASSFERGSYNEQFF.

V is TRBV11-3 and J is TRBJ2-2, with D possibly being TRBD2 (5 bases). The length of the CDR3 is 14 residues. Germline CDR1 and CDR2: SGHNT and YENEEA. The V end was cut by 4 bases, the J end by 3 bases, with 9 bases between. The CDR3 region has the DNA TGTGCCAGCAGCTACGAGGGTCACACCGGGGAGCTGTTTTTT. This codes for CASSYEGHTGELFF.

This chain links TRBV3-1 (or the pseudogene TRBV3-2) with TRBJ1-3; perhaps TRBD1 as D (6 bases). Trimming removed 4 bases from V and 1 base from J, with 8 bases in between. The CDR3 spans 14 residues. The germline CDR1 and CDR2 sequences are LGHDT and YNNKEL (reference sequence). DNA for the CDR3: TGTGCCAGCAGCCGGACAGAATCTGGAAACACCATATATTTT. This translates into CASSRTESGNTIYF.

Regarding this clone: A much larger clone lies one base from this, so it may be a read error. The rearrangement joins TRBV27 to TRBJ1-2; the D is unclear. V lost 5 bases and J lost 0, with 4 bases in between. CDR3 length: 12 amino acids. CDR1 MNHEY and CDR2 SMNVEV come from the germline V gene (reference sequence). CDR3 sequence reads: CASSTANYGYTF. The CDR3 region has the DNA TGTGCCAGCAGTACGGCTAACTATGGCTACACCTTC.

This chain links TRBV3-1 (or the pseudogene TRBV3-2) with TRBJ1-5, with a possible D match to TRBD1 (5 bases). V lost 0 bases, J lost 7 bases, and 13 bases lay in between. This CDR3 region has 15 residues. Germline V gives CDR1 LGHDT, CDR2 YNNKEL (reference sequence). CDR3 loop: CASSQESPGGQPQHF. The CDR3 DNA reads as TGTGCCAGCAGCCAAGAGTCGCCCGGGGGGCAGCCCCAGCATTTT.

The chain uses TRBV14 and TRBJ1-4; 7 bases match TRBD1. In germline, CDR1 is SGHDN, CDR2 FVKESK. With 0 bases clipped from V and 7 bases from J, the junction kept 5 bases outside the gene matches. The CDR3 loop spans 15 amino acids. CDR3 protein: CASSQDPRQGEKLFF. CDR3 in DNA: TGTGCCAGCAGCCAAGATCCGAGACAGGGTGAAAAACTGTTTTTT. The variable domain in full, with the rest retrieved from reference TRBV14 and TRBJ1-4, is EAGVTQFPSHSVIEKGQTVTLRCDPISGHDNLYWYRRVMGKEIKFLLHFVKESKQDESGMPNNRFLAERTGGTYSTLKVQPAELEDSGVYFCASSQDPRQGEKLFFGSGTQLSVL.

The chain recombines TRBV14 with TRBJ2-7, with D hard to call. The V gene lost 2 bases and the J gene lost 3 bases, with 5 bases spanning the gap. The CDR3 loop spans 12 amino acids. Germline V CDR1 and CDR2: SGHDN, FVKESK. The CDR3 DNA sequence: TGTGCCAGCAGCCAATCCAACTACGAGCAGTACTTC. Translating it yields CASSQSNYEQYF.

This clone was picked up one time. The genes are TRBV5-1 and TRBJ2-1; TRBD1 matches at 7 bases. Per the germline V gene, CDR1 is SGHRS and CDR2 is YFSETQ. The CDR3 is 14 residues long. V gave up 0 bases and J gave up 7 bases; unmatched junction bases: 4. This CDR3 reads CASSLGDRANEQFF. DNA of the CDR3: TGCGCCAGCAGCTTGGGAGACAGGGCGAATGAGCAGTTCTTC.

V is TRBV28 and J is TRBJ1-6; D is unclear. Deletions cut 4 bases from V and 10 bases from J, with 8 bases between. This CDR3 is built from 12 residues. Germline V lookup: CDR1 MDHEN, CDR2 SYDVKM. CDR3: CASSSTLSPLHF. CDR3 coding DNA: TGTGCCAGCAGTTCTACGTTATCACCCCTCCACTTT.

V is TRBV5-5 and J is TRBJ2-1, with D possibly being TRBD2 (5 bases). V lost 3 bases and J lost 5, with 21 bases in between. The CDR3 spans 17 residues. The germline CDR1 and CDR2 sequences are SGHKS and YYEKEE (reference sequence). CDR3: CASSSQWLRVRNNEQFF. The CDR3 region has the DNA TGTGCCAGCAGCTCCCAGTGGTTGCGGGTTCGGAACAATGAGCAGTTCTTC.

This clone was seen a single time. CDR3 region: CASSLGPNTEAFF. The CDR3 DNA sequence: TGTGCCAGCAGCTTAGGGCCCAACACTGAAGCTTTCTTT. This chain uses TRBV11-3 with TRBJ1-1; D not certain. CDR1 is SGHNT, CDR2 YENEEA, per germline. The CDR3 is 13 residues long. V dropped 1 base and J dropped 2 bases, with 5 bases sitting between them.

CDR3: CATSREGGVTGELFF. The CDR3 DNA is TGTGCCACCAGCAGAGAGGGGGGAGTCACCGGGGAGCTGTTTTTT. V is TRBV15 and J is TRBJ2-2; perhaps TRBD2 as D (6 bases). Germline V gene data show CDR1 as LNHNV and CDR2 as YYDKDF (reference sequence). V was trimmed by 0 bases and J by 4 bases, leaving 9 bases between them. This CDR3 region has 15 residues.

This rearrangement joins TRBV10-1 to TRBJ2-1; D remains ambiguous. V lost 6 bases and J 7 bases, leaving 10 bases between the germline ends. The CDR3 is 12 amino acids. Germline values: CDR1 WNHNN, CDR2 SYGVQD (reference sequence). CDR3 loop: CASSRERNEQFF. The CDR3 DNA reads as TGCGCCAGCAGCCGCGAAAGAAATGAGCAGTTCTTC.

This chain connects TRBV6-5 to TRBJ2-1; 10 nucleotides match TRBD2. J was trimmed by 10 bases and V by 5 bases; bases with no gene match: 11. The CDR3 length is 15 residues. Germline CDR1 and CDR2: MNHEY and SVGAGI. The CDR3 is CASSSSSGGADEQFF. The CDR3 DNA reads TGTGCCAGCAGTAGCTCCAGCGGGGGGGCCGACGAGCAGTTCTTC.

The genes are TRBV5-3 and TRBJ1-3; no reliable D call. TRBV5-3 is designated an ORF whose function remains uncertain. Trimming stripped 3 bases from V and 0 bases from J, with 22 bases between. The CDR3 consists of 19 residues. This chain's CDR3 is CARSSTPSSGVSSGNTIYF. DNA for the CDR3: TGTGCCAGAAGCTCTACCCCCTCCTCCGGGGTCAGCTCTGGAAACACCATATATTTT.

V is TRBV6-5 and J is TRBJ2-3; TRBD1 matches 9 bases. The germline gives CDR1 MNHEY, CDR2 SVGAGI. The CDR3 loop spans 14 amino acids. Unmatched junction bases numbered 5, after V lost 4 bases and J lost 6 bases. CDR3 nucleotides: TGTGCCAGCAGTTTGGACAGGGGACTGGATACGCAGTATTTT. Protein: CASSLDRGLDTQYF.

The J gene is TRBJ2-3, the V gene TRBV2; possibly TRBD2 for D (5 bases). V was shortened by 10 bases and J by 2 bases, with 13 bases between the two germline ends. The CDR3 totals 13 residues. In germline, CDR1 is SNHLY, CDR2 FYNNEI. The CDR3 region is CATWRYITDTQYF. The DNA for the CDR3 is TGTGCCACCTGGAGGTATATCACAGATACGCAGTATTTT.

V gene TRBV5-1 combines with J gene TRBJ2-5; TRBD2 is a possible D gene (7 bases). V was pared by 5 bases and J by 4 bases, with 15 bases between. This CDR3 comprises 14 residues. Germline CDR1 and CDR2: SGHRS and YFSETQ. The CDR3 protein is CASSGRGASETQYF. The CDR3 bases are TGCGCCAGCAGTGGGAGGGGGGCCTCAGAGACCCAGTACTTC.

J is TRBJ1-3 and V is TRBV9, with 8 bases identical to TRBD1. This CDR3 has 14 amino acids. CDR1 is SGDLS and CDR2 is YYNGEE in the germline V gene. J lost 5 bases, V lost 0 bases, and 1 base had no gene match. CDR3 sequence (DNA): TGTGCCAGCAGCGTAGGGACAGGGAGAAACACCATATATTTT. This sequence encodes CASSVGTGRNTIYF.

Concerning this clone itself: A junction end diverges from the germline sequence, so it may reflect a read error. V is TRBV18 and J is TRBJ2-7, with 9 nucleotides matching TRBD1. Looked up from germline, CDR1 is KGHSH and CDR2 is LQKENI. The CDR3 covers 14 residues. The CDR3 sequence: CASSPQGASYEQYF. CDR3 DNA: TGTGCCAGCTCCCCACAGGGGGCCTCCTACGAGCAGTACTTC.

The CDR3 here is CASSSGTNIAYEQYF. DNA of the CDR3: TGCGCCAGCAGCTCCGGGACAAACATCGCGTACGAGCAGTACTTC. The chain links TRBV5-1 to TRBJ2-7, with D maybe TRBD1 (6 bases). The CDR3 is made up of 15 amino acids. V lost 3 bases and J 4 bases, leaving 17 bases between the germline ends. Germline V gene lookup returns CDR1 SGHRS and CDR2 YFSETQ.

The chain recombines TRBV2 with TRBJ2-7; 9 bases are shared with TRBD1. The CDR3 is 14 residues long. Per the germline V gene, CDR1 is SNHLY and CDR2 is FYNNEI. V lost 6 bases, J lost 5 bases, and 8 bases stayed unmatched. Written as DNA, the CDR3 is TGTGCCAGCAGACCCGACAGGGGGGTCGACGAGCAGTACTTC. Amino acid sequence: CASRPDRGVDEQYF.

V usage is TRBV6-2 or TRBV6-3 and J usage is TRBJ2-1, with 9 bases identical to TRBD2. J was trimmed by 7 bases and V by 6 bases; bases with no gene match: 10. Per the germline V gene, CDR1 is MNHEY and CDR2 is SVGEGT. CDR3 size: 15 residues. The CDR3 DNA reads as TGTGCCAGCAGCTATAGCGGGAGCCAAGGGAATGAGCAGTTCTTC. It translates to CASSYSGSQGNEQFF.

This sequence joins TRBV5-1 and TRBJ2-1; the match to TRBD1 covers 7 bases. From germline, CDR1 is SGHRS and CDR2 YFSETQ. V shed 4 bases, J shed 1 base, and the junction held 2 bases outside the gene matches. The CDR3 is 14 amino acids. CDR3: CASSRGQSYNEQFF. The CDR3 DNA follows: TGCGCCAGCAGCCGGGGACAGTCCTACAATGAGCAGTTCTTC.

This clone was found a few times. The chain links TRBV28 to TRBJ1-6, with D maybe TRBD1 (5 bases). The CDR3 sequence is 12 residues long. Germline CDR1 and CDR2: MDHEN and SYDVKM. V lost 11 bases, J lost 4 bases, and 9 bases lay in between. CDR3 in amino acids: CAVRGYNSPLHF. In DNA, the CDR3 is TGTGCCGTCCGGGGGTATAATTCACCCCTCCACTTT.